This T cell receptor beta chain was recovered during a study of cytomegalovirus exposure and HLA in healthy donors. About the study: Within the Caucasian-associated ancestry cluster were roughly 82% of the 300 to 450 genotyped donors.

This CDR3 region has 16 residues. Trimming removed 5 bases at V and 6 bases at J, with 21 bases between. Looked up from germline, CDR1 is SEHNR and CDR2 is FQNEAQ (reference sequence). In this sample, this clone turned up once. Its antigen is unidentified. Amplification used 60 Vbeta primers and 13 Jbeta primers. Using immunoSEQ multiplex PCR, the repertoire was profiled, and TCRdb retains in-frame clones only, with some absent. There are roughly 100,000 clones in the sample; approximately 76% occur only once, and under 20% lies in the top ten. General study results and limits: TRBV6-2, TRBV6-3 and other indistinguishable V segments were excluded. As a later analysis revealed, the rate of TCR association differed by HLA locus, with DRB1 most and HLA-C fewest. Diagnosis of cytomegalovirus status made by the classifier reportedly showed high specificity and sensitivity.

The material sequenced was PBMCs. This TCR came from an older woman in good health and CMV-seropositive. This sequence joins TRBV7-9 and TRBJ2-3; weak D call: TRBD1 (5 bases). CDR3 DNA: TGTGCCAGCAGCCCTTGGCCGGACATCCGTCTCGATACGCAGTATTTT. It yields the protein CASSPWPDIRLDTQYF.